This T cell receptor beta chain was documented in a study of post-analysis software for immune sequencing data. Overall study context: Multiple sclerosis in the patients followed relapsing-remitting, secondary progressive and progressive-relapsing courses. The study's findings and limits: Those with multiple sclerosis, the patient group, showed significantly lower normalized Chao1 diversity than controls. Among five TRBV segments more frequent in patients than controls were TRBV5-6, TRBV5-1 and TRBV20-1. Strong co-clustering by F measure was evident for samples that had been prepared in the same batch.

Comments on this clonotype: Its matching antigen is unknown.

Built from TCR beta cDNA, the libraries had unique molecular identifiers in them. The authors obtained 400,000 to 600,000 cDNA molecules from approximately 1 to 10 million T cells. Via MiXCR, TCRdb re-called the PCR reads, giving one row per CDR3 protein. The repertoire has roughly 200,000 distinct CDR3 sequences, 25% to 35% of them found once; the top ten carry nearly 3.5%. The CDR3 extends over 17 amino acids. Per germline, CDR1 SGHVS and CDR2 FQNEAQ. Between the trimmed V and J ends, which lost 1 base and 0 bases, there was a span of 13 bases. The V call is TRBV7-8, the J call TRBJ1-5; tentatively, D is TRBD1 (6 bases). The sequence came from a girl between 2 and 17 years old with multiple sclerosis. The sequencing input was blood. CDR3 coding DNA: TGTGCCAGCAGCTTAGTCGTGACAGGCCTTAGCAATCAGCCCCAGCATTTT. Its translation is CASSLVVTGLSNQPQHF.